The 15 T cell receptor beta chains in this list originate from one sample, sequenced in a study of tumor-infiltrating lymphocytes in oesophageal squamous cell carcinoma. A single record per CDR3 protein comes from TCRdb applying MiXCR to the PCR reads. The repertoire has 15,000 to 20,000 distinct CDR3 sequences, 42% of them found once; the top ten carry about 19%. What was sequenced was normal esophageal tissue next to the tumor. These receptors originate from a female donor with esophageal squamous cell carcinoma.

This clonotype appeared once. Relative to the germline gene, one junction end is altered; a read error may explain this. The chain uses TRBV7-6 and TRBJ2-1; weak D call: TRBD2 (6 bases). The germline V gene has CDR1 SGHVS and CDR2 FNYEAQ. The CDR3 length is 13 residues. The chain's CDR3 is CASSLTGTGEQFF. The DNA for the CDR3 is TGTGCTAGCAGCCTCACCGGGACTGGGGAGCAGTTCTTC.

Ten or more counts support this clonotype. V usage is TRBV12-3 or TRBV12-4 and J usage is TRBJ1-1; the match to TRBD1 covers 8 bases. CDR3 length: 12 residues. V lost 4 bases, J lost 11 bases, and 6 bases stayed unmatched. CDR3 nucleotides: TGTGCCAGCAGTTCCTGGACAGGGCCGGCTTTCTTT. It specifies CASSSWTGPAFF.

On this clonotype itself: The conserved final phenylalanine or tryptophan is absent from the CDR3, which likely points to a read error. The limits of the CDR3 on the DNA are not certain, so only TCRdb's listed CDR3 is given. This chain joins TRBV11-3 and TRBJ2-6; TRBD2, the table's D call, was not compared with the DNA. Inclusive of both ends, the CDR3 amounts to 17 amino acids. Germline V CDR1 and CDR2: SGHNT, YENEEA. The CDR3: CASSLSSGGASEQFFGS.

This clonotype was recorded once. The genes are TRBV12-3 or TRBV12-4 and TRBJ2-1; 9 bases fit TRBD1. CDR3 length: 13 amino acids. V shed 11 bases and J 9 bases; nucleotides not matched to a gene: 11. The CDR3 nucleotides read TGTGCCCAAGGGGGGGACAGGGAGGGTGAGCAGTTCTTC. It yields the protein CAQGGDREGEQFF.

This clonotype was observed a few times. The chain uses TRBV7-6 and TRBJ2-1, with TRBD2 as a possible D gene (6 bases). V lost 1 base to trimming and J lost 2 bases, with 15 bases between them. Per the germline V gene, CDR1 is SGHVS and CDR2 is FNYEAQ. This CDR3 has 17 residues. The CDR3 region has the DNA TGTGCCAGCAGCTTAGAAGGAACTAGCATCCCCTACAATGAGCAGTTCTTC. Translation: CASSLEGTSIPYNEQFF. Filled out from reference TRBV7-6 and TRBJ2-1, the complete variable domain reads GAGVSQSPRYKVTKRGQDVALRCDPISGHVSLYWYRQALGQGPEFLTYFNYEAQQDKSGLPNDRFSAERPEGSISTLTIQRTEQRDSAMYRCASSLEGTSIPYNEQFFGPGTRLTVL.

The gene calls are TRBV28 and TRBJ2-7, with 7 bases that match TRBD1. Germline loops: CDR1 MDHEN, CDR2 SYDVKM. With V trimmed by 3 bases and J by 2 bases, 4 bases remained unmatched. CDR3 size: 14 residues. The DNA for the CDR3 is TGTGCCAGCAGTTTCCTCGGGACAGCCTACGAGCAGTACTTC. Amino acids: CASSFLGTAYEQYF.

The genes are TRBV5-4 and TRBJ1-6, with no clear D. V was clipped by 4 bases and J by 0 bases, with 8 bases between them. CDR1 and CDR2 from the germline V gene are SGHNT and YYREEE (reference sequence). The CDR3 sequence is 15 residues long. In DNA, the CDR3 is TGTGCCAGCAGCGTCGAATACTCCTATAATTCACCCCTCCACTTT. It specifies CASSVEYSYNSPLHF.

This clonotype was recorded many times. The genes are TRBV6-1 and TRBJ1-2; possibly TRBD1 for D (5 bases). This CDR3 region has 15 residues. V lost 6 bases and J lost 8, with 22 bases in between. Germline CDR1 is MNHNS and CDR2 is SASEGT. This CDR3 is CASSPGGALPLGYTF. CDR3 DNA sequence: TGTGCCAGCAGCCCGGGAGGGGCACTTCCCCTCGGCTACACCTTC.

This clonotype was seen once. Germline is not matched at one junction end, which may reflect a read error. The J gene is TRBJ2-7, the V gene TRBV7-3; TRBD2 is a possible D gene (5 bases). Germline V gene sequence: CDR1 SGHTA, CDR2 FQGTGA. This CDR3 spans 14 amino acids. The CDR3 coding sequence is TGTGCCAGCAGCTTAGGACCTAGTTCCGGGGAGCTGTACTTC. Translation gives CASSLGPSSGELYF. Complete variable domain (other parts from reference TRBV7-3 and TRBJ2-7): GAGVSQTPSNKVTEKGKYVELRCDPISGHTALYWYRQSLGQGPEFLIYFQGTGAADDSGLPNDRFFAVRPEGSVSTLKIQRTERGDSAVYLCASSLGPSSGELYFGPGTRLTVT.

This clonotype is large (0.1 to 1%) within its sample. V usage is TRBV7-6 and J usage is TRBJ2-2, with D unclear. Germline-derived CDR1 and CDR2 are SGHVS and FNYEAQ. Trimming cost V 5 bases and J 6 bases, with 10 bases left between them. The CDR3 sequence is 13 residues long. The chain's CDR3 is CASSKRNPGELFF. The CDR3 region has the DNA TGTGCCAGCAGCAAACGGAATCCCGGGGAGCTGTTTTTT.

For this clonotype: The junction and the germline gene differ at one end; a read error may be behind it. The chain uses TRBV7-6 and TRBJ2-1, with 7 bases aligning to TRBD2. The CDR3 length is 12 residues. Germline-derived CDR1 and CDR2 are SGHVS and FNYEAQ. For the CDR3, the DNA is TGTGCCAGCAGCTTCGGACTAGGACCCCTCCATTTC. Translation: CASSFGLGPLHF.

Note on this clonotype: The conserved phenylalanine or tryptophan is not found at the CDR3 terminus, so this likely reflects a read error. The DNA is left out, because the CDR3 cannot be placed on it with certainty; the CDR3 is given as TCRdb lists it. CDR3 amino acids: CASSLPPTSGGVEQFFGQ. This sequence joins TRBV7-3 and TRBJ1-1. Per the germline V gene, CDR1 is SGHTA and CDR2 is FQGTGA. The CDR3 length is 18 residues, termini included.

Ten or more counts support this clonotype. This rearrangement joins TRBV28 to TRBJ2-2; no firm D call. V shed 5 bases and J shed 0 bases, with 7 bases lying between them. This CDR3 has 14 residues. Germline lookup yields CDR1 MDHEN and CDR2 SYDVKM. The CDR3 bases are TGTGCCAGCAGTAAGGCCCCGAACACCGGGGAGCTGTTTTTT. Translating it yields CASSKAPNTGELFF. Full variable domain (missing parts from reference TRBV28 and TRBJ2-2): DVKVTQSSRYLVKRTGEKVFLECVQDMDHENMFWYRQDPGLGLRLIYFSYDVKMKEKGDIPEGYSVSREKKERFSLILESASTNQTSMYLCASSKAPNTGELFFGEGSRLTVL.

The chain carries TRBV7-6 and TRBJ2-5, with D unresolved. The CDR3 consists of 14 residues. CDR1 is SGHVS and CDR2 is FNYEAQ in the germline V gene. The ends were cut back, 2 bases at V and 2 bases at J, with 9 bases in the middle. CDR3 residues: CASSLSLGQETQYF. The DNA for the CDR3 is TGTGCCAGCAGCTTAAGTTTGGGGCAAGAGACCCAGTACTTC.

The DNA of the CDR3 is TGTGCCAGCAGCTTAGGGACTAGCGGGGGTCGCACAGATACGCAGTATTTT. Its translation: CASSLGTSGGRTDTQYF. This chain connects TRBV7-8 to TRBJ2-3, with 13 nucleotides matching TRBD2. V lost 1 base, J lost 1 base, and 2 bases stayed unmatched. Germline CDR1 is SGHVS and CDR2 is FQNEAQ. The CDR3 contains 17 residues.